This T cell receptor (beta chain) appears in the sequencing data of a study of CD8 T cells in ankylosing spondylitis. TCRdb independently ran MiXCR on the 5' RACE reads; one entry per CDR3 protein. The sample carries roughly 250,000 distinct CDR3 sequences, over 9.5% recorded once. Findings and limits, study-wide: As reported, disease-linked clones showed significant enrichment in matched ankylosing spondylitis synovial fluid. Ankylosing spondylitis blood seemed to carry a telltale TCR beta motif made of under ten highly homologous variants.

In this sample, this clonotype turned up many times. No antigen is known for it. The germline V gene encodes CDR1 SGHRS and CDR2 YFSETQ. This CDR3 has 16 residues. Trimming stripped 7 bases from V and 5 bases from J, with 23 bases between. The origin of this receptor is a male donor with ankylosing spondylitis or in good health (not recorded which). The chain couples TRBV5-1 to TRBJ2-3, with D possibly TRBD2 on 6 matching bases. Sequencing was done on a sample of blood, either unsorted or a sorted T cell fraction (not recorded which). DNA for the CDR3: TGCGCCAGCGGGCAGGGTATAGCGGAGACGGTAGATACGCAGTATTTT. Protein sequence: CASGQGIAETVDTQYF.